A selection of T cell receptor beta chains follows, all from one sample in a study of OX40 agonist ivuxolimab in advanced cancers. TCRdb keeps only in-frame clones here, not all; method: immunoSEQ multiplex PCR. The sample has around 63,000 clones, roughly 85% seen once. This specimen was CD4+ or CD8+ T cells sorted from blood, taken in a trial of the OX40 agonist ivuxolimab. These TCRs come from an adult with an advanced solid tumor such as melanoma, head and neck, liver or kidney cancer. Both conserved end residues are part of each CDR3. D genes are given only for firm matches. Size is stated for part of the rows, as once, few or many counts, or as a class when the clone is expanded.

J gene: TRBJ2-3
V gene: TRBV15
clone size: .
D gene: TRBD2
CDR3 protein: CASQEGTSSTDTQYF
CDR3 DNA: TGTGCCTCCCAGGAAGGGACTAGCAGCACAGATACGCAGTATTTT

J gene: TRBJ1-3
V gene: TRBV4-2
clone size: .
D gene: .
CDR3 protein: CASSQEGQFSGNTIYF
CDR3 DNA: TGTGCCAGCAGCCAAGAGGGTCAGTTCTCTGGAAACACCATATATTTT

J gene: TRBJ2-1
V gene: TRBV10-3
clone size: .
D gene: TRBD2
CDR3 protein: CAIRPGLADPSEQFF
CDR3 DNA: TGTGCCATCAGGCCGGGACTAGCGGATCCATCAGAGCAGTTCTTC

J gene: TRBJ2-3
V gene: TRBV10-1
clone size: .
D gene: TRBD2
CDR3 protein: CASSGTSGSSDTQYF
CDR3 DNA: TGCGCCAGCAGTGGGACTAGCGGGAGTTCAGATACGCAGTATTTT

J gene: TRBJ2-2
V gene: TRBV18
clone size: .
D gene: TRBD1
CDR3 protein: CASSSKGTGRTGELFF
CDR3 DNA: TGTGCCAGCTCATCGAAAGGGACAGGGCGGACCGGGGAGCTGTTTTTT

J gene: TRBJ2-2
V gene: TRBV30
clone size: .
D gene: .
CDR3 protein: CAWRLSTGELFF
CDR3 DNA: TGTGCCTGGAGGTTGAGCACCGGGGAGCTGTTTTTT

J gene: TRBJ2-7
V gene: TRBV9
clone size: .
D gene: TRBD1
CDR3 protein: CASSVGPETGAYEQYF
CDR3 DNA: TGTGCCAGCAGCGTAGGACCGGAGACAGGGGCCTACGAGCAGTACTTC

J gene: TRBJ2-2
V gene: TRBV6-1
clone size: .
D gene: TRBD2
CDR3 protein: CASSLAGPNTGELFF
CDR3 DNA: TGTGCCAGCAGTCTAGCGGGCCCGAACACCGGGGAGCTGTTTTTT

J gene: TRBJ1-2
V gene: TRBV11-2
clone size: .
D gene: TRBD1
CDR3 protein: CASSPTTGGFDGYTF
CDR3 DNA: TGTGCCAGCAGCCCCACGACAGGGGGCTTTGATGGCTACACCTTC

J gene: TRBJ1-5
V gene: TRBV2
clone size: .
D gene: .
CDR3 protein: CASSDEIQPQHF
CDR3 DNA: TGTGCCAGCAGTGATGAGATCCAGCCCCAGCATTTT

J gene: TRBJ2-3
V gene: TRBV20-1
clone size: .
D gene: .
CDR3 protein: CSGIVTDTQYF
CDR3 DNA: TGCAGTGGAATAGTCACAGATACGCAGTATTTT

J gene: TRBJ1-1
V gene: TRBV29-1
clone size: .
D gene: .
CDR3 protein: CSVERGMNTEAFF
CDR3 DNA: TGCAGCGTTGAAAGGGGCATGAACACTGAAGCTTTCTTT

J gene: TRBJ1-1
V gene: TRBV7-9
clone size: .
D gene: TRBD1
CDR3 protein: CASSRTGVTEAFF
CDR3 DNA: TGTGCCAGCAGCAGGACAGGGGTCACTGAAGCTTTCTTT

J gene: TRBJ1-2
V gene: TRBV5-6
clone size: .
D gene: .
CDR3 protein: CASSPVLTGTYGYTF
CDR3 DNA: TGTGCCAGCAGCCCCGTTTTAACAGGAACCTATGGCTACACCTTC

J gene: TRBJ1-5
V gene: TRBV19
clone size: .
D gene: TRBD1
CDR3 protein: CASSGTGSNQPQHF
CDR3 DNA: TGTGCCAGTAGCGGGACAGGGTCGAATCAGCCCCAGCATTTT

J gene: TRBJ1-2
V gene: TRBV25-1
clone size: .
D gene: .
CDR3 protein: CASRQQDYGYTF
CDR3 DNA: TGTGCCAGCAGACAGCAAGACTATGGCTACACCTTC

J gene: TRBJ2-1
V gene: TRBV28
clone size: few
D gene: TRBD2
CDR3 protein: CASSLSLGLAGDEQFF
CDR3 DNA: TGTGCCAGCAGTTTATCCCTCGGACTAGCGGGAGATGAGCAGTTCTTC

J gene: TRBJ1-5
V gene: TRBV18
clone size: .
D gene: TRBD1
CDR3 protein: CASSPPGTGGFSNQPQHF
CDR3 DNA: TGTGCCAGCTCACCACCGGGGACAGGGGGCTTTAGCAATCAGCCCCAGCATTTT

J gene: TRBJ2-1
V gene: TRBV6-1
clone size: .
D gene: TRBD2
CDR3 protein: CASSEEGRLAGKYNEQFF
CDR3 DNA: TGTGCCAGCAGTGAAGAGGGCCGACTAGCGGGTAAGTACAATGAGCAGTTCTTC

J gene: TRBJ1-6
V gene: TRBV27
clone size: .
D gene: .
CDR3 protein: CASSLRSVGSYNSPLHF
CDR3 DNA: TGTGCCAGCAGTTTAAGATCTGTAGGGTCCTATAATTCACCCCTCCACTTT

J gene: TRBJ2-7
V gene: TRBV6-6
clone size: .
D gene: .
CDR3 protein: CASRATSGSYEQYF
CDR3 DNA: TGTGCCAGCAGGGCGACCTCGGGCTCCTACGAGCAGTACTTC

J gene: TRBJ1-3
V gene: TRBV11-3
clone size: .
D gene: TRBD1
CDR3 protein: CASRTRTGHNGNTIYF
CDR3 DNA: TGTGCCAGCAGGACAAGGACAGGCCATAACGGAAACACCATATATTTT

J gene: TRBJ2-5
V gene: TRBV7-7
clone size: .
D gene: .
CDR3 protein: CASSLGSVSQETQYF
CDR3 DNA: TGTGCTAGCAGCTTGGGTAGTGTGAGTCAAGAGACCCAGTACTTC

J gene: TRBJ2-7
V gene: TRBV11-3
clone size: .
D gene: TRBD1
CDR3 protein: CASSPPTGGFYEQYF
CDR3 DNA: TGTGCCAGCAGCCCCCCGACAGGGGGCTTTTACGAGCAGTACTTC

J gene: TRBJ1-2
V gene: TRBV5-1
clone size: .
D gene: .
CDR3 protein: CASSLSGGYGYTF
CDR3 DNA: TGCGCCAGCAGCTTGTCTGGGGGCTATGGCTACACCTTC

J gene: TRBJ2-2
V gene: TRBV18
clone size: .
D gene: TRBD2
CDR3 protein: CASSPTAGENTGELFF
CDR3 DNA: TGTGCCAGCTCACCTACAGCGGGGGAGAACACCGGGGAGCTGTTTTTT

J gene: TRBJ1-2
V gene: TRBV11-3
clone size: .
D gene: .
CDR3 protein: CASSLDVGALPYGYTF
CDR3 DNA: TGTGCCAGCAGCTTAGATGTTGGAGCGTTGCCCTATGGCTACACCTTC

J gene: TRBJ2-3
V gene: TRBV5-8
clone size: once
D gene: TRBD2
CDR3 protein: CASSWPLAGGATDTQYF
CDR3 DNA: TGTGCCAGCAGCTGGCCGCTAGCGGGAGGTGCGACAGATACGCAGTATTTT

J gene: TRBJ2-3
V gene: TRBV9
clone size: .
D gene: .
CDR3 protein: CASSVRRTVGNTQYF
CDR3 DNA: TGTGCCAGCAGCGTAAGGAGGACAGTTGGGAATACGCAGTATTTT

J gene: TRBJ2-3
V gene: TRBV2
clone size: .
D gene: .
CDR3 protein: CASSEIGGSTDTQYF
CDR3 DNA: TGTGCCAGCAGTGAAATCGGGGGAAGCACAGATACGCAGTATTTT

J gene: TRBJ1-1
V gene: TRBV11-2
clone size: .
D gene: .
CDR3 protein: CASSSRGPSGTEAFF
CDR3 DNA: TGTGCCAGCAGCTCCCGTGGTCCAAGCGGCACTGAAGCTTTCTTT

J gene: TRBJ2-7
V gene: TRBV2
clone size: .
D gene: .
CDR3 protein: CASSEPGTYEQYF
CDR3 DNA: TGTGCCAGCAGTGAACCAGGAACCTACGAGCAGTACTTC

J gene: TRBJ1-5
V gene: TRBV6-1
clone size: .
D gene: .
CDR3 protein: CASSAVHRNQPQHF
CDR3 DNA: TGTGCCAGCAGTGCGGTACACCGCAATCAGCCCCAGCATTTT

J gene: TRBJ1-2
V gene: TRBV19
clone size: .
D gene: .
CDR3 protein: CASSPPGQKANYGYTF
CDR3 DNA: TGTGCCAGTAGTCCCCCCGGACAAAAAGCTAACTATGGCTACACCTTC

J gene: TRBJ2-5
V gene: TRBV7-9
clone size: .
D gene: .
CDR3 protein: CASSSERIQETQYF
CDR3 DNA: TGTGCCAGCAGCTCAGAGCGGATACAAGAGACCCAGTACTTC

J gene: TRBJ2-3
V gene: TRBV4-1
clone size: .
D gene: .
CDR3 protein: CASSRGSTTDTQYF
CDR3 DNA: TGCGCCAGCAGCCGTGGGTCTACCACAGATACGCAGTATTTT

J gene: TRBJ2-3
V gene: TRBV5-1
clone size: .
D gene: .
CDR3 protein: CASSLDTDTQYF
CDR3 DNA: TGCGCCAGCAGCTTGGATACAGATACGCAGTATTTT

J gene: TRBJ2-5
V gene: TRBV27
clone size: .
D gene: TRBD2
CDR3 protein: CASKESGLAGKETQYF
CDR3 DNA: TGTGCCAGCAAAGAATCGGGACTAGCGGGAAAAGAGACCCAGTACTTC

J gene: TRBJ2-7
V gene: TRBV2
clone size: .
D gene: TRBD2
CDR3 protein: CASISLAGGNYEQYF
CDR3 DNA: TGTGCCAGCATCTCCCTAGCGGGAGGGAACTACGAGCAGTACTTC

J gene: TRBJ1-4
V gene: TRBV5-1
clone size: once
D gene: .
CDR3 protein: CASSLAAQNEKLFF
CDR3 DNA: TGCGCCAGCAGCTTGGCGGCCCAGAATGAAAAACTGTTTTTT

J gene: TRBJ2-5
V gene: TRBV19
clone size: .
D gene: .
CDR3 protein: CASSASTGTAKETQYF
CDR3 DNA: TGTGCCAGTAGTGCTTCCACCGGGACCGCCAAAGAGACCCAGTACTTC

J gene: TRBJ1-2
V gene: TRBV4-1
clone size: .
D gene: .
CDR3 protein: CASSQTGNVYGYTF
CDR3 DNA: TGCGCCAGCAGCCAGACCGGGAATGTCTATGGCTACACCTTC

J gene: TRBJ2-1
V gene: TRBV14
clone size: .
D gene: TRBD2
CDR3 protein: CASSQVAGLARWSSYNEQFF
CDR3 DNA: TGTGCCAGCAGCCAAGTGGCGGGACTAGCGCGCTGGAGCTCCTACAATGAGCAGTTCTTC

J gene: TRBJ2-3
V gene: TRBV21-1
clone size: few
D gene: .
CDR3 protein: CASSNQEGITDTQYF
CDR3 DNA: TGTGCCAGCAGCAACCAGGAGGGGATAACAGATACGCAGTATTTT

J gene: TRBJ2-5
V gene: TRBV5-5
clone size: .
D gene: .
CDR3 protein: CASSQGSVLKETQYF
CDR3 DNA: TGTGCCAGCAGCCAAGGGTCAGTCCTTAAAGAGACCCAGTACTTC

J gene: TRBJ2-2
V gene: TRBV28
clone size: .
D gene: .
CDR3 protein: CASRDQGNAGELFF
CDR3 DNA: TGTGCCAGCAGGGATCAAGGGAACGCCGGGGAGCTGTTTTTT

J gene: TRBJ1-6
V gene: TRBV7-8
clone size: once
D gene: .
CDR3 protein: CASSQGPRTPLHF
CDR3 DNA: TGTGCCAGCAGCCAGGGACCGCGGACACCCCTCCACTTT

J gene: TRBJ1-5
V gene: TRBV6-5
clone size: .
D gene: .
CDR3 protein: CASSPTNQPQHF
CDR3 DNA: TGTGCCAGCAGCCCTACCAATCAGCCCCAGCATTTT

J gene: TRBJ2-1
V gene: TRBV11-2
clone size: .
D gene: TRBD1
CDR3 protein: CASSSTGDLSYNEQFF
CDR3 DNA: TGTGCCAGCAGTTCTACAGGGGATTTATCCTACAATGAGCAGTTCTTC

J gene: TRBJ1-1
V gene: TRBV6-5
clone size: .
D gene: .
CDR3 protein: CASSSRGEGTEAFF
CDR3 DNA: TGTGCCAGCAGTAGCCGAGGGGAGGGCACTGAAGCTTTCTTT